This T cell receptor (beta chain) was sequenced in a study of cytomegalovirus exposure and HLA in healthy donors. Study findings and constraints: Rare TCR sequences dominated, though some public TCRs recurred in many donors. Exclusion applied to some V segments, including TRBV6-2 and TRBV6-3, as they were indistinguishable. The study put 150 or so TCR beta chains on its list as cytomegalovirus-associated. According to an earlier analysis, most TCR beta V segments yielded productive rearrangements about 90% or about 30% of the time.

PCR employed 60 Vbeta and 13 Jbeta primers. The method was immunoSEQ multiplex PCR; TCRdb's version includes in-frame clones alone and lacks a portion of them. The sample has about 78,000 clones, about 60% seen once. As concerns this clone: Its specificity is not known.

V was clipped by 2 bases and J by 3 bases; unmatched bases: 7. Germline V CDR1 and CDR2: SGHNT, YYREEE (reference sequence). CDR3 length: 15 amino acids. Material: PBMCs. The chain employs TRBV5-4 and TRBJ2-7; 8 positions match TRBD2. The TCR sequence derives from a man aged 30 to 39 in good health and CMV-seropositive. CDR3 nucleotides: TGTGCCAGCAGCTTACCGGGACTAGGCGTCTACGAGCAGTACTTC. It specifies CASSLPGLGVYEQYF.